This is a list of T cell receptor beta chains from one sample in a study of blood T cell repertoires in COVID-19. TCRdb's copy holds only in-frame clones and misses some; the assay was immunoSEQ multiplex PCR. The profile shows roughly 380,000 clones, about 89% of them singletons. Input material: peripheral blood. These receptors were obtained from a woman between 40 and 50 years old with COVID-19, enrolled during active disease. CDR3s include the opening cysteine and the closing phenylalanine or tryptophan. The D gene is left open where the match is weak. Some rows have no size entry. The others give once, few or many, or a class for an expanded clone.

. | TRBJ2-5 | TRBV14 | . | TGTGCCAGCAGCCAAGAATGGCCGTCAGGGACCCAGTACTTC | CASSQEWPSGTQYF
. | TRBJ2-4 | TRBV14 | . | TGTGCCAGCAGCCAAGACGACAGGAGCGGAGACTCCATTCAGTACTTC | CASSQDDRSGDSIQYF
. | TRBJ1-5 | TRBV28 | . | TGTGCCAGCAGTTTAGGTTGGTCGGGAAATAGCAATCAGCCCCAGCATTTT | CASSLGWSGNSNQPQHF
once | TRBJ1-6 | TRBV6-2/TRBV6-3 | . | TGTGCCAGCAGTCCCGCCTTGAGGGGGAATTCACCCCTCCACTTT | CASSPALRGNSPLHF
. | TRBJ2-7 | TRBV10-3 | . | TGTGCCATCAGTGATAATACGGGGGAACCACCAACCTACGAGCAGTACTTC | CAISDNTGEPPTYEQYF
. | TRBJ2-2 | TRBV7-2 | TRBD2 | TGTGCCAGCAGCTTAGCCCCCCTAGCGGTGAACACCGGGGAGCTGTTTTTT | CASSLAPLAVNTGELFF
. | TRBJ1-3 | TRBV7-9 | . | TGTGCCAGCAGCTTAGGAGGGCGCTCTGGAAACACCATATATTTT | CASSLGGRSGNTIYF
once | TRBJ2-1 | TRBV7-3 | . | TGTGCCAGCAGTCTTCAAACAAACTCCTACAATGAGCAGTTCTTC | CASSLQTNSYNEQFF
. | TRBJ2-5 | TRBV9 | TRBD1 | TGTGCCAGCAGCGTAGAGGGAACAGGGGGCGAAAGGGAGACCCAGTACTTC | CASSVEGTGGERETQYF
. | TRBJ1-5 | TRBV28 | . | TGTGCCAGCAGCTCCCCGGGGGAAGGGAGCAATCAGCCCCAGCATTTT | CASSSPGEGSNQPQHF
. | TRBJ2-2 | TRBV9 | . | TGTGCCAGCAGCCCTCAGGGGCCGAGGTTGGCCGGGGAGCTGTTTTTT | CASSPQGPRLAGELFF
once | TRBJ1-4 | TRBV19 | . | TGTGCCACCCCCCCCTCCTGGAGTCGGGTTAATGAAAAACTGTTTTTT | CATPPSWSRVNEKLFF
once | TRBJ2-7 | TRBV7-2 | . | TGTGCCAGCAGCCCGCAGGGGACGAGCTACGAGCAGTACTTC | CASSPQGTSYEQYF
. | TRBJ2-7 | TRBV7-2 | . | TGTGCCAGCAGCTTAAATGCAGGCAGCACCATTTGGAAGCAGTACTTC | CASSLNAGSTIWKQYF
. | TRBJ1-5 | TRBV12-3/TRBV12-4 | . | TGTGCCAGCAGTGAACAGGGCGCCCAGCCCCAGCATTTT | CASSEQGAQPQHF
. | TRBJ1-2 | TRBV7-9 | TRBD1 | TGTGCCAGCAGCCCACTAGGGACAGGGCTGGTCGGCTACACCTTC | CASSPLGTGLVGYTF
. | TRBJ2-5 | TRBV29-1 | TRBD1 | TGCAGCAACAAGGACAGGGGGGAGACCCAGTACTTC | CSNKDRGETQYF
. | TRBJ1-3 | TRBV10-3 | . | TGTGCCATCAGTCAACGGACAGACGGAAACACCATATATTTT | CAISQRTDGNTIYF
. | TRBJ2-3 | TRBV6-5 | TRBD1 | TGTGCCAGCCTTGGACAGGGCACAGATACGCAGTATTTT | CASLGQGTDTQYF
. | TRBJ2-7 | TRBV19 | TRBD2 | TGTGCCAGTAGTATCACCACCGGAAGCGGGAGGTATCAAAGCGAGCAGTACTTC | CASSITTGSGRYQSEQYF
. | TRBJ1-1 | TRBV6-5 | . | TGTGCCAGCAGTTCCTGGCACACGAACACTGAAGCTTTCTTT | CASSSWHTNTEAFF
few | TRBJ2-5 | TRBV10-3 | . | TGTGCCATCAGTGGGGGAGGTGGGGTCGGGGAGACCCAGTACTTC | CAISGGGGVGETQYF
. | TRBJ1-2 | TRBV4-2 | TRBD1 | TGTGCCAGCAGCCGTGGGGACAGAGCTAACTATGGCTACACCTTC | CASSRGDRANYGYTF
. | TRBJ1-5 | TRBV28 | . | TGTGCCAGCAGCCTTGGACAGCCTTATAGCAATCAGCCCCAGCATTTT | CASSLGQPYSNQPQHF
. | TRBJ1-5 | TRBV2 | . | TGTGCCAGCAGCATACTTGGGGGGTTGGATCAGCCCCAGCATTTT | CASSILGGLDQPQHF
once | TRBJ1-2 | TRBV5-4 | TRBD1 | TGTGCCAGCAGCTTGGCCGGGACAGACGGCTACACCTTC | CASSLAGTDGYTF
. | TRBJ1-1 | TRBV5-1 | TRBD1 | TGCGCCAGCAGCTCCGACAGGGGGGTGACTGAAGCTTTCTTT | CASSSDRGVTEAFF
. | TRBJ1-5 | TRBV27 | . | TGTGCCAGCTCACAGGGACCCCCTCGGCCCCAGCATTTT | CASSQGPPRPQHF
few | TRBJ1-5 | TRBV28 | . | TGTGCCAGCAGTTTAATCGCAGGGGGCAATCAGCCCCAGCATTTT | CASSLIAGGNQPQHF
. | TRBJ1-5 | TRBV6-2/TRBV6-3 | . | TGTGCCAGCAGTTTAACCGGAGGCCAGCCCCAGCATTTT | CASSLTGGQPQHF
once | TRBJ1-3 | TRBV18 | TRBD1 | TGTGCCAGCTCACCTACAGGGGGCTCTGGAAACACCATATATTTT | CASSPTGGSGNTIYF
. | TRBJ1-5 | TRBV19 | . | TGTGCCAGTAGTATCCGGGACAATCAGCCCCAGCATTTT | CASSIRDNQPQHF
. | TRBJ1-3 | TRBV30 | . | TGTGCCTGGAGTGTTCGGGGGTCGGTCAACACCATATATTTT | CAWSVRGSVNTIYF
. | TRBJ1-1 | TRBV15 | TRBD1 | TGTGCCACCAGCAGCCAGGGACAGGGGATTGGAAGGACTGAAGCTTTCTTT | CATSSQGQGIGRTEAFF
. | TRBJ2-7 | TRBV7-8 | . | TGTGCCAGCAGCCCCGCGTTTGAGCAGTACTTC | CASSPAFEQYF
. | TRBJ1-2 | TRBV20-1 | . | TGCAGTGCTGAGAGGGGCTACACCTTC | CSAERGYTF
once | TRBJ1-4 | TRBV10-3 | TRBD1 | TGTGCCATCAGTGAGGGACAGGGAACAGCTGAAAAACTGTTTTTT | CAISEGQGTAEKLFF
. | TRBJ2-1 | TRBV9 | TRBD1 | TGTGCCAGCAGCCTGGGACAGACAAACTACAATGAGCAGTTCTTC | CASSLGQTNYNEQFF
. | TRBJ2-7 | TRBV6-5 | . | TGTGCCAGCAGCGCCCCGGGGTCCTACGAGCAGTACTTC | CASSAPGSYEQYF
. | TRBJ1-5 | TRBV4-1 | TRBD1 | TGCGCCAGCAGCCACATGACAGGGCGGAGCAATCAGCCCCAGCATTTT | CASSHMTGRSNQPQHF
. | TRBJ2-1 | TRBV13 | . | TGTGCCAGCAGCTCACCCATAGGGGAAGGCTACAATGAGCAGTTCTTC | CASSSPIGEGYNEQFF
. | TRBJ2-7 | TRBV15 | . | TGTGCCACCAGCAGAGATCGATGGACACTCGCTACCTACGAGCAGTACTTC | CATSRDRWTLATYEQYF
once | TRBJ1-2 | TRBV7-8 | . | TGTGCCAGCAGCCCTACTACAGGGTCCGATCGTTACACCTTC | CASSPTTGSDRYTF
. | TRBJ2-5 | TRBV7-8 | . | TGTGCCAGCAGCCGATTTACACAGTTCTGGGAGACCCAGTACTTC | CASSRFTQFWETQYF
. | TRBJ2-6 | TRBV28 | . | TGTGCCAGCAGTTTGCGGGGCGGAGCCAACGTCCTGACTTTC | CASSLRGGANVLTF
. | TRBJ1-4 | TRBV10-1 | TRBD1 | TGCGCCGGTAAAGGACAGGATGGGTCTAATGAAAAACTGTTTTTT | CAGKGQDGSNEKLFF
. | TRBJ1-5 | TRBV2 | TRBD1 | TGTGCCAGCGTCGGGACAGTGGCCAATCAGCCCCAGCATTTT | CASVGTVANQPQHF
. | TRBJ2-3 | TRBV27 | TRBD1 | TGTGCCAGCAGTTCCGTAGACAGGGGATTTACAGATACGCAGTATTTT | CASSSVDRGFTDTQYF
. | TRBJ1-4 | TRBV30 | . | TGTGCTCTAAGACGGAGACGGTCTGAAAAACTGTTTTTT | CALRRRRSEKLFF
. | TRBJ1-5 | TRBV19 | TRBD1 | TGTGCCAGTAGTCCACAGAGGCAGGGGGGGCCCCAGCATTTT | CASSPQRQGGPQHF
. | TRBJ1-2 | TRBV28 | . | TGTGCCAGCAGGCAACCTCCAGCTCAGGGTGGCTACACCTTC | CASRQPPAQGGYTF
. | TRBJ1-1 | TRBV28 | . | TGTGCCAGCAGTTTGACTACTGAAGCTTTCTTT | CASSLTTEAFF
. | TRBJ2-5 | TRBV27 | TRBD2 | TGTGCCAGCAGTCATGGACTAGCGGGGCACGTTAAAGAGACCCAGTACTTC | CASSHGLAGHVKETQYF
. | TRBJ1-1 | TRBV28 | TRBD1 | TGTGCCAGCAGACTACAGGGGGCATTATTGGGGACTGAAGCTTTCTTT | CASRLQGALLGTEAFF
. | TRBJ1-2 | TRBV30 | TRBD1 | TGTGCCTGGAGTGTTGGGTGGACAGGGGGATTCACCTTC | CAWSVGWTGGFTF
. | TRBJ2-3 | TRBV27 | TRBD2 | TGTGCCAGCAGTTCCCGACCCCTCACTAGCGGGGGCTCAGATACGCAGTATTTT | CASSSRPLTSGGSDTQYF
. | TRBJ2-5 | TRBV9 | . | TGTGCCAGCAGCGTGGGCTCCTCCCCCACAGAGACCCAGTACTTC | CASSVGSSPTETQYF
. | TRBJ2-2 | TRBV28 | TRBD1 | TGTGCCACCAGACGACAGGGAAGCACCGGGGAGCTGTTTTTT | CATRRQGSTGELFF
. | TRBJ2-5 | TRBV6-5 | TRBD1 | TGTGCCAGCCAGGGGGCGTCAGAGACCCAGTACTTC | CASQGASETQYF
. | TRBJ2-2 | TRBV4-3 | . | TGCGCCAGCAGCCAAGAGAGGGTCCCCGGGGAGCTGTTTTTT | CASSQERVPGELFF